These 18 T cell receptor beta chains were all obtained from the same sample, sequenced in a study of blood T cell repertoires in COVID-19. Only in-frame clones appear in the TCRdb table, and some are missing; sequencing was by immunoSEQ multiplex PCR. The profile shows 95,000 to 150,000 clones, 65% to 90% of them singletons. The sequencing input was peripheral blood. The receptors here all came from a human donor in a cohort sampled during active COVID-19.

This chain links TRBV30 with TRBJ2-2; D perhaps matches TRBD2 (7 bases). V lost 2 bases to trimming and J lost 2 bases, with 15 bases between them. The CDR3 is made up of 16 amino acids. CDR1 is GTSNPN, CDR2 SVGIG, per germline (reference sequence). The CDR3 region is CAWSPTRGGNTGELFF. CDR3 coding DNA: TGTGCCTGGAGTCCTACAAGGGGGGGAAACACCGGGGAGCTGTTTTTT.

The chain joins TRBV2 to TRBJ2-7; D is ambiguous. Germline-derived CDR1 and CDR2 are SNHLY and FYNNEI. CDR3 length equals 13 residues. The V gene lost 6 bases and the J gene lost 2 bases, with 11 bases spanning the gap. The CDR3 protein is CASRPTFTYEQYF. The CDR3 coding sequence is TGTGCCAGCAGGCCGACATTTACCTACGAGCAGTACTTC.

The rearrangement joins TRBV21-1 to TRBJ2-2; the listed D gene, TRBD2, was not tested against the DNA. TRBV21-1 is noted as a pseudogene. This CDR3 contains 16 residues. This CDR3 is CASSKTAEPNTGELFF. The CDR3 DNA reads TGTGCCAGCAGCAAGACCGCGGAACCGAACACCGGGGAGCTGTTTTTT.

This chain joins TRBV18 and TRBJ2-2; the D gene could be TRBD1 or TRBD2 (6 bases each). CDR3 length: 17 amino acids. The germline V and J ends were trimmed by 6 bases and 2 bases, with 19 bases remaining between them. Germline lookup yields CDR1 KGHSH and CDR2 LQKENI. Here the CDR3 reads CASSPGEAGINTGELFF. The CDR3 DNA reads TGTGCCAGCTCTCCAGGGGAGGCGGGAATCAACACCGGGGAGCTGTTTTTT.

The V gene is TRBV6-6, the J gene TRBJ1-5; tentative D call: TRBD1 (6 bases). V dropped 2 bases and J dropped 8 bases, with 7 bases sitting between them. CDR1 and CDR2 (germline): MNHNY, SVGAGI (reference sequence). CDR3 length: 12 residues. CDR3 residues: CASSYGGEPQHF. CDR3 nucleotides: TGTGCCAGCAGTTACGGGGGCGAGCCCCAGCATTTT.

The chain has TRBV11-2 and TRBJ2-3, with D possibly being TRBD2 (5 bases). The CDR3 is 16 residues long. V gave up 1 base and J gave up 2 bases, with 13 bases separating them. Germline CDR1 and CDR2: SGHAT and FQNNGV. The CDR3: CASSLGWRTNTDTQYF. The CDR3 DNA reads TGTGCCAGCAGCTTAGGTTGGAGGACGAACACAGATACGCAGTATTTT.

The chain employs TRBV4-1 and TRBJ2-5, with TRBD2 matching 12 bases. This CDR3 has 19 amino acids. Looked up from germline, CDR1 is MGHRA and CDR2 is YSYEKL. V trimming: 1 base; J trimming: 3 bases; junction bases outside the gene matches: 12. This CDR3 is CASSQVNGLAGGPEETQYF. In DNA, the CDR3 is TGCGCCAGCAGCCAAGTTAATGGGCTAGCGGGGGGGCCTGAAGAGACCCAGTACTTC.

The V and J genes are TRBV29-1 and TRBJ1-1; 7 bases are shared with TRBD1. This CDR3 spans 13 amino acids. V was pared by 4 bases and J by 0 bases, with 2 bases of the junction left unmatched. Germline V CDR1 and CDR2: SQVTM, ANQGSEA. CDR3 in amino acids: CSVGDSMNTEAFF. Written as DNA, the CDR3 is TGCAGCGTTGGGGACAGCATGAACACTGAAGCTTTCTTT.

V gene TRBV9 combines with J gene TRBJ2-1, with 9 nucleotides matching TRBD2. The CDR3 runs to 17 residues. V trimming: 4 bases; J trimming: 7 bases; junction bases outside the gene matches: 15. In germline, CDR1 is SGDLS, CDR2 YYNGEE. The CDR3 reads CASSPPGASGGRNEQFF. CDR3 nucleotides: TGTGCCAGCAGCCCCCCTGGGGCCAGCGGGGGGAGGAATGAGCAGTTCTTC. Full variable domain (missing parts from reference TRBV9 and TRBJ2-1): DSGVTQTPKHLITATGQRVTLRCSPRSGDLSVYWYQQSLDQGLQFLIQYYNGEERAKGNILERFSAQQFPDLHSELNLSSLELGDSALYFCASSPPGASGGRNEQFFGPGTRLTVL.

The chain employs TRBV4-3 and TRBJ1-2; D is possibly TRBD1 (6 bases). The CDR3 covers 15 residues. Trimming took off 1 base at V and 4 bases at J, with 13 bases between the two ends. Looked up from germline, CDR1 is LGHNA and CDR2 is YSLEER. As DNA, the CDR3 is TGCGCCAGCAGCCAAGTCGCAGGGGCTCTCTATGGCTACACCTTC. Its protein product is CASSQVAGALYGYTF.

The chain uses TRBV6-1 and TRBJ1-3, with a weak D call TRBD1 (6 bases). The germline CDR1 and CDR2 sequences are MNHNS and SASEGT. The CDR3 has 16 amino acids. V lost 3 bases and J 0 bases, leaving 12 bases between the germline ends. The CDR3 region has the DNA TGTGCCAGCAGTGAGCACAGGGCGAGCTCTGGAAACACCATATATTTT. It is translated as CASSEHRASSGNTIYF.

The chain uses TRBV10-3 and TRBJ2-7; TRBD2 matches at 7 bases. Looked up from germline, CDR1 is ENHRY and CDR2 is SYGVKD. The CDR3 spans 15 residues. V gave up 10 bases and J gave up 4 bases; unmatched junction bases: 16. The CDR3 spells CATNAGRMGIYEQYF. CDR3 sequence (DNA): TGTGCCACAAATGCCGGGAGGATGGGGATTTACGAGCAGTACTTC.

The chain employs TRBV18 and TRBJ1-2; TRBD1 is a possible D gene (6 bases). The CDR3 has 15 residues. The V end lost 4 bases, the J end lost 6 bases, and 18 bases lay between the germline ends. The germline gives CDR1 KGHSH, CDR2 LQKENI. This CDR3 is CASSLSSTQGNGYTF. The CDR3 nucleotides are TGTGCCAGCTCACTTTCATCCACACAGGGAAATGGCTACACCTTC.

The chain's CDR3 is CATSDDRDREGQETQYF. The DNA of the CDR3 is TGTGCCACCAGTGACGATCGGGACAGGGAGGGACAAGAGACCCAGTACTTC. The chain links TRBV24-1 to TRBJ2-5; 9 bases are a match to TRBD1. This CDR3 is 17 amino acids long. CDR1 is KGHDR, CDR2 SFDVKD, per germline. With V trimmed by 4 bases and J by 2 bases, 10 bases remained unmatched.

This chain joins TRBV11-2 and TRBJ1-2, with D possibly matching TRBD1 (5 bases). Deletions cut 6 bases from V and 9 bases from J, with 17 bases between. The germline CDR1 and CDR2 sequences are SGHAT and FQNNGV. CDR3 length: 13 amino acids. CDR3 nucleotides: TGTGCCAGCAGACACGACAGTTCCTTCAGCTACACCTTC. Translation gives CASRHDSSFSYTF. Looking up the rest from reference TRBV11-2 and TRBJ1-2 gives the full variable domain: EAGVAQSPRYKIIEKRQSVAFWCNPISGHATLYWYQQILGQGPKLLIQFQNNGVVDDSQLPKDRFSAERLKGVDSTLKIQPAKLEDSAVYLCASRHDSSFSYTFGSGTRLTVV.

The gene calls are TRBV29-1 and TRBJ2-3; tentatively, D is TRBD1 (5 bases). CDR3 length: 14 amino acids. Germline V gene data show CDR1 as SQVTM and CDR2 as ANQGSEA. V lost 6 bases and J lost 2, with 15 bases in between. The CDR3 sequence: CSVRRQPSTDTQYF. Written as DNA, the CDR3 is TGCAGCGTGAGAAGACAGCCTTCCACAGATACGCAGTATTTT.

This clone occurred once. V usage is TRBV6-1 and J usage is TRBJ1-3; the D gene is possibly TRBD1 (5 bases). V lost 2 bases and J 0 bases, leaving 14 bases between the germline ends. The CDR3 contains 17 residues. Germline V gene lookup returns CDR1 MNHNS and CDR2 SASEGT. The CDR3: CASSEWGRRDSGNTIYF. In nucleotides, the CDR3 is TGTGCCAGCAGTGAATGGGGCAGACGTGACTCTGGAAACACCATATATTTT.

V and J are TRBV27 and TRBJ1-2; perhaps TRBD1 as D (5 bases). The CDR3 is made up of 14 amino acids. V dropped 3 bases and J dropped 7 bases, with 15 bases sitting between them. Germline CDR1 and CDR2: MNHEY and SMNVEV (reference sequence). The CDR3 DNA sequence: TGTGCCAGCAGTTTCGGATCGCAGGGCGGTGGCTACACCTTC. Its protein is CASSFGSQGGGYTF.